The rows below give T cell receptor beta chains drawn from one sample of a study of blood T cell repertoires in COVID-19. Some clones are missing from TCRdb's copy, which holds only in-frame ones; the method was immunoSEQ multiplex PCR. The table records approximately 340,000 clones, approximately 91% of them present only once. Input material: PBMCs or T cells enriched from blood (not recorded which). The source of these receptors is a woman in her 40s who had been exposed to COVID-19. Both conserved end residues are part of each CDR3. Each record gives: J gene, D gene, clone size, V gene, CDR3 protein, CDR3 DNA. A D gene is named only where the DNA matches it firmly. Only part of the rows carry a size: once, few, many, or a class if the clone is expanded.

j_call: TRBJ2-3; d_call: -; clone_size: -; v_call: TRBV24-1; cdr3_aa: CATSAGHTDTQYF; cdr3_nt: TGTGCCACCAGCGCAGGGCACACAGATACGCAGTATTTT
j_call: TRBJ1-6; d_call: TRBD1; clone_size: -; v_call: TRBV19; cdr3_aa: CASSNSGQGKRDINSPLHF; cdr3_nt: TGTGCCAGTAGTAACTCCGGACAGGGAAAGCGGGATATAAATTCACCCCTCCACTTT
j_call: TRBJ2-1; d_call: TRBD2; clone_size: -; v_call: TRBV24-1; cdr3_aa: CATSLAAYNEQFF; cdr3_nt: TGTGCCACCAGCCTAGCGGCTTACAATGAGCAGTTCTTC
j_call: TRBJ2-7; d_call: TRBD2; clone_size: -; v_call: TRBV5-4; cdr3_aa: CASSDIVGRGGSSEQYF; cdr3_nt: TGTGCCAGCAGCGATATTGTGGGGCGGGGAGGGAGTTCCGAGCAGTACTTC
j_call: TRBJ1-2; d_call: TRBD1; clone_size: -; v_call: TRBV3-1/TRBV3-2; cdr3_aa: CASSQQFEPPGQGKYGYTF; cdr3_nt: TGTGCCAGCAGCCAACAATTCGAACCCCCGGGACAGGGGAAATATGGCTACACCTTC
j_call: TRBJ1-1; d_call: -; clone_size: few; v_call: TRBV5-1; cdr3_aa: CASSLRPQGLTEAFF; cdr3_nt: TGCGCCAGCAGCTTGCGTCCCCAGGGGCTTACTGAAGCTTTCTTT
j_call: TRBJ2-2; d_call: -; clone_size: -; v_call: TRBV5-1; cdr3_aa: CASTERGGGANTGELFF; cdr3_nt: TGCGCCAGCACTGAAAGGGGCGGGGGCGCGAACACCGGGGAGCTGTTTTTT
j_call: TRBJ2-5; d_call: -; clone_size: -; v_call: TRBV24-1; cdr3_aa: CATSDPGEETQYF; cdr3_nt: TGTGCCACCAGTGACCCGGGAGAGGAGACCCAGTACTTC
j_call: TRBJ1-1; d_call: TRBD1; clone_size: -; v_call: TRBV20-1; cdr3_aa: CSAVTGYAAFF; cdr3_nt: TGCAGTGCCGTGACAGGGTATGCTGCTTTCTTT
j_call: TRBJ1-1; d_call: TRBD1; clone_size: few; v_call: TRBV3-1/TRBV3-2; cdr3_aa: CASSSMAGGMNTEAFF; cdr3_nt: TGTGCCAGCAGCAGTATGGCAGGGGGCATGAACACTGAAGCTTTCTTT
j_call: TRBJ2-3; d_call: -; clone_size: -; v_call: TRBV7-2; cdr3_aa: CASSLFAVVGATQYF; cdr3_nt: TGTGCCAGCAGCTTATTTGCCGTTGTGGGGGCTACGCAGTATTTT
j_call: TRBJ2-3; d_call: TRBD1; clone_size: -; v_call: TRBV7-2; cdr3_aa: CASSLAVGGHPTQYF; cdr3_nt: TGTGCCAGCAGCTTAGCAGTAGGGGGCCACCCAACGCAGTATTTT
j_call: TRBJ1-2; d_call: -; clone_size: once; v_call: TRBV9; cdr3_aa: CASSVGAGSYGYTF; cdr3_nt: TGTGCCAGCAGCGTAGGGGCCGGAAGCTATGGCTACACCTTC
j_call: TRBJ2-2; d_call: -; clone_size: -; v_call: TRBV7-8; cdr3_aa: CASSLGLVGGARTGELFF; cdr3_nt: TGTGCCAGCAGCTTAGGGCTAGTTGGTGGAGCCCGCACCGGGGAGCTGTTTTTT
j_call: TRBJ2-6; d_call: -; clone_size: -; v_call: TRBV5-5; cdr3_aa: CASTFDSHGANVLTF; cdr3_nt: TGTGCCAGCACCTTTGACTCCCACGGGGCCAACGTCCTGACTTTC
j_call: TRBJ2-5; d_call: TRBD2; clone_size: -; v_call: TRBV5-1; cdr3_aa: CASRTGLAGGPGQETQYF; cdr3_nt: TGCGCCAGCAGAACAGGACTAGCGGGAGGGCCGGGGCAAGAGACCCAGTACTTC
j_call: TRBJ1-6; d_call: -; clone_size: -; v_call: TRBV5-6; cdr3_aa: CASTRQSNSPLHF; cdr3_nt: TGTGCCAGCACTCGACAGAGTAATTCACCCCTCCACTTT
j_call: TRBJ2-1; d_call: -; clone_size: -; v_call: TRBV5-4; cdr3_aa: CASSLESGTDEQFF; cdr3_nt: TGTGCCAGCAGCTTGGAGTCGGGAACGGATGAGCAGTTCTTC
j_call: TRBJ1-1; d_call: -; clone_size: -; v_call: TRBV11-3; cdr3_aa: CASSLGWTAREAFF; cdr3_nt: TGTGCCAGCAGCTTAGGCTGGACAGCCCGTGAAGCTTTCTTT
j_call: TRBJ1-1; d_call: -; clone_size: -; v_call: TRBV24-1; cdr3_aa: CATAQGFGTEAFF; cdr3_nt: TGTGCCACCGCCCAGGGTTTCGGGACTGAAGCTTTCTTT
j_call: TRBJ2-7; d_call: -; clone_size: -; v_call: TRBV21-1; cdr3_aa: CASTGTGDRSYEQYF; cdr3_nt: TGTGCCAGCACGGGGACAGGGGATAGGTCCTACGAGCAGTACTTC
j_call: TRBJ1-1; d_call: -; clone_size: -; v_call: TRBV7-3; cdr3_aa: CASSPRQDYRPRDTEAFF; cdr3_nt: TGTGCCAGCAGCCCCCGACAGGATTACCGACCGAGGGACACTGAAGCTTTCTTT
j_call: TRBJ2-7; d_call: -; clone_size: -; v_call: TRBV19; cdr3_aa: CASSIGGQGYEQYF; cdr3_nt: TGTGCCAGTAGTATCGGGGGGCAGGGCTACGAGCAGTACTTC
j_call: TRBJ2-7; d_call: TRBD2; clone_size: -; v_call: TRBV2; cdr3_aa: CASKQRGTTYEQYF; cdr3_nt: TGTGCCAGCAAACAGCGGGGGACCACCTACGAGCAGTACTTC
j_call: TRBJ2-1; d_call: -; clone_size: -; v_call: TRBV7-9; cdr3_aa: CASSRQISSYNEQFF; cdr3_nt: TGTGCCAGCAGCCGACAGATTAGCTCCTACAATGAGCAGTTCTTC
j_call: TRBJ2-7; d_call: -; clone_size: -; v_call: TRBV4-3; cdr3_aa: CASSQDWGGTVILYEQYF; cdr3_nt: TGCGCCAGCAGCCAAGATTGGGGCGGGACAGTTATCCTCTACGAGCAGTACTTC
j_call: TRBJ2-1; d_call: -; clone_size: once; v_call: TRBV18; cdr3_aa: CASSPRGIDEQFF; cdr3_nt: TGTGCCAGCTCACCAAGGGGGATTGATGAGCAGTTCTTC
j_call: TRBJ1-1; d_call: -; clone_size: -; v_call: TRBV30; cdr3_aa: CAFVRGIPNTEAFF; cdr3_nt: TGTGCCTTTGTGAGGGGGATCCCGAACACTGAAGCTTTCTTT
j_call: TRBJ2-7; d_call: -; clone_size: few; v_call: TRBV9; cdr3_aa: CASSALVTPGAGEQYF; cdr3_nt: TGTGCCAGCAGCGCACTCGTCACCCCAGGGGCAGGGGAGCAGTACTTC
j_call: TRBJ1-3; d_call: -; clone_size: few; v_call: TRBV7-2; cdr3_aa: CASSLGSGFSGNTIYF; cdr3_nt: TGTGCCAGCAGCTTAGGGTCAGGGTTCTCTGGAAACACCATATATTTT
j_call: TRBJ2-7; d_call: -; clone_size: once; v_call: TRBV2; cdr3_aa: CASSGRMADEQYF; cdr3_nt: TGTGCCAGCAGTGGGCGGATGGCGGACGAGCAGTACTTC
j_call: TRBJ2-3; d_call: TRBD2; clone_size: -; v_call: TRBV11-3; cdr3_aa: CASSLKLAGGTDTQYF; cdr3_nt: TGTGCCAGCAGCTTAAAACTAGCGGGAGGGACAGATACGCAGTATTTT
j_call: TRBJ2-1; d_call: TRBD2; clone_size: few; v_call: TRBV20-1; cdr3_aa: CSASERGLYNEQFF; cdr3_nt: TGCAGTGCTAGTGAGCGGGGACTATACAATGAGCAGTTCTTC
j_call: TRBJ2-7; d_call: TRBD2; clone_size: -; v_call: TRBV10-3; cdr3_aa: CAISQEGVGSGRVVQYF; cdr3_nt: TGTGCCATCAGCCAGGAGGGGGTGGGTAGCGGGAGAGTCGTGCAGTACTTC
j_call: TRBJ1-2; d_call: TRBD1; clone_size: -; v_call: TRBV28; cdr3_aa: CASSLWDQGVVNYGYTF; cdr3_nt: TGTGCCAGCAGTTTATGGGATCAGGGGGTAGTAAACTATGGCTACACCTTC
j_call: TRBJ1-1; d_call: -; clone_size: -; v_call: TRBV6-6; cdr3_aa: CASSPTRAGARIAEAFF; cdr3_nt: TGTGCCAGCAGTCCAACTCGAGCAGGGGCAAGGATCGCTGAAGCTTTCTTT
j_call: TRBJ1-6; d_call: -; clone_size: -; v_call: TRBV19; cdr3_aa: CASSREGASNSPLHF; cdr3_nt: TGTGCCAGTAGTCGCGAAGGGGCCAGTAATTCACCCCTCCACTTT
j_call: TRBJ2-1; d_call: TRBD2; clone_size: -; v_call: TRBV29-1; cdr3_aa: CSVEGTSGLLGDEQFF; cdr3_nt: TGCAGCGTTGAAGGGACTAGCGGCCTCCTGGGGGATGAGCAGTTCTTC
j_call: TRBJ2-2; d_call: -; clone_size: -; v_call: TRBV14; cdr3_aa: CASRAGAQVTGELFF; cdr3_nt: TGTGCCAGCAGAGCGGGCGCACAGGTCACCGGGGAGCTGTTTTTT
j_call: TRBJ2-1; d_call: TRBD2; clone_size: -; v_call: TRBV2; cdr3_aa: CASEGLAGGTYNEQFF; cdr3_nt: TGTGCCAGCGAAGGACTAGCGGGGGGGACCTACAATGAGCAGTTCTTC
j_call: TRBJ1-1; d_call: -; clone_size: -; v_call: TRBV18; cdr3_aa: CASSPKQLNTEAFF; cdr3_nt: TGTGCCAGCTCACCGAAACAGTTGAACACTGAAGCTTTCTTT
j_call: TRBJ2-7; d_call: TRBD1; clone_size: -; v_call: TRBV7-3; cdr3_aa: CASSLAGTGSYEQYF; cdr3_nt: TGTGCCAGCAGCTTAGCGGGGACAGGGTCCTACGAGCAGTACTTC
j_call: TRBJ2-3; d_call: TRBD1; clone_size: -; v_call: TRBV5-8; cdr3_aa: CASRLTGGSTDTQYF; cdr3_nt: TGTGCCAGCAGGTTAACAGGGGGTAGCACAGATACGCAGTATTTT
j_call: TRBJ2-1; d_call: -; clone_size: -; v_call: TRBV29-1; cdr3_aa: CSVSDRIHNEQFF; cdr3_nt: TGCAGCGTTTCCGACAGGATCCACAATGAGCAGTTCTTC
j_call: TRBJ2-3; d_call: TRBD2; clone_size: -; v_call: TRBV25-1; cdr3_aa: CASSVRPGGDTQYF; cdr3_nt: TGTGCCAGCAGTGTCCGACCGGGAGGGGATACGCAGTATTTT
j_call: TRBJ1-1; d_call: -; clone_size: -; v_call: TRBV10-3; cdr3_aa: CAISAGEMNTEAFF; cdr3_nt: TGTGCCATCAGTGCCGGAGAGATGAACACTGAAGCTTTCTTT
j_call: TRBJ1-1; d_call: -; clone_size: -; v_call: TRBV7-2; cdr3_aa: CVSSKNVGVAEAFF; cdr3_nt: TGTGTCAGCAGCAAAAACGTGGGAGTCGCTGAAGCTTTCTTT
j_call: TRBJ1-1; d_call: TRBD1; clone_size: -; v_call: TRBV25-1; cdr3_aa: CASSGLPGQGRNTEAFF; cdr3_nt: TGTGCCAGCAGTGGATTGCCGGGACAGGGGAGGAACACTGAAGCTTTCTTT
j_call: TRBJ1-4; d_call: -; clone_size: -; v_call: TRBV5-4; cdr3_aa: CASSLGGIVANEKLFF; cdr3_nt: TGTGCCAGCAGCTTGGGAGGTATAGTTGCTAATGAAAAACTGTTTTTT
j_call: TRBJ2-1; d_call: TRBD1; clone_size: -; v_call: TRBV7-2; cdr3_aa: CASTVLAGGRRNEQFF; cdr3_nt: TGTGCCAGCACCGTTCTCGCAGGGGGAAGGCGCAATGAGCAGTTCTTC
j_call: TRBJ2-7; d_call: TRBD2; clone_size: -; v_call: TRBV7-9; cdr3_aa: CASSQRATGGNSYEQYF; cdr3_nt: TGTGCCAGCAGCCAACGGGCGACGGGGGGGAACTCCTACGAGCAGTACTTC
j_call: TRBJ1-2; d_call: -; clone_size: -; v_call: TRBV10-3; cdr3_aa: CAISVANYGYTF; cdr3_nt: TGTGCCATCAGTGTGGCCAACTATGGCTACACCTTC
j_call: TRBJ1-6; d_call: TRBD1; clone_size: -; v_call: TRBV14; cdr3_aa: CASSQAAGPGQGYSPLHF; cdr3_nt: TGTGCCAGCAGCCAAGCCGCGGGACCGGGACAGGGATATTCACCCCTCCACTTT
j_call: TRBJ1-5; d_call: -; clone_size: -; v_call: TRBV7-8; cdr3_aa: CASSLDRYQPQHF; cdr3_nt: TGTGCCAGCAGCTTAGACAGATATCAGCCCCAGCATTTT
j_call: TRBJ2-1; d_call: TRBD2; clone_size: -; v_call: TRBV7-9; cdr3_aa: CASSSGTSGRSDNEQFF; cdr3_nt: TGTGCCAGCAGCTCCGGGACTAGCGGGAGGTCGGACAATGAGCAGTTCTTC
j_call: TRBJ1-1; d_call: TRBD1; clone_size: -; v_call: TRBV19; cdr3_aa: CASSQGAFRTEAFF; cdr3_nt: TGTGCCAGTAGTCAGGGGGCGTTTAGGACTGAAGCTTTCTTT
j_call: TRBJ1-5; d_call: -; clone_size: -; v_call: TRBV2; cdr3_aa: CASSPAGRQPQHF; cdr3_nt: TGTGCCAGCAGCCCGGCAGGGCGGCAGCCCCAGCATTTT